The rows below give T cell receptor beta chains drawn from one sample of a study of control samples from healthy donors and cancer patients. Profiled with immunoSEQ multiplex PCR; TCRdb holds only in-frame clones, not every one. This sample yields 130,000 or so clones, of which 75% to 95% are seen a single time; more than 6.5% belongs to the top ten. The sequenced sample consisted of blood. These receptors came from a young man in good health. Each CDR3 is given with its conserved first and last residue. The D gene is left open where the match is weak. The size of a clone is reported for some rows only, either as once, few or many, or as a class for expanded clones.

clone_size: .; j_call: TRBJ2-1; v_call: TRBV3-1/TRBV3-2; d_call: .; cdr3_aa: CASSQSEGEQFF; cdr3_nt: TGTGCCAGCAGCCAAAGCGAGGGGGAGCAGTTCTTC
clone_size: few; j_call: TRBJ2-7; v_call: TRBV6-5; d_call: TRBD2; cdr3_aa: CASSKGQGGREADF; cdr3_nt: TGTGCCAGCAGCAAAGGACAAGGAGGGCGGGAGGCAGACTTC
clone_size: .; j_call: TRBJ2-3; v_call: TRBV9; d_call: TRBD2; cdr3_aa: CASSVVGTREDTQYF; cdr3_nt: TGTGCCAGCAGCGTAGTGGGGACTAGGGAAGATACGCAGTATTTT
clone_size: .; j_call: TRBJ1-2; v_call: TRBV28; d_call: .; cdr3_aa: CASSPNTRGYGYTF; cdr3_nt: TGTGCCAGCAGTCCGAACACCAGAGGGTATGGCTACACCTTC
clone_size: .; j_call: TRBJ2-7; v_call: TRBV18; d_call: TRBD2; cdr3_aa: CASREGTATYEQYF; cdr3_nt: TGTGCCAGTCGGGAGGGAACAGCTACCTACGAGCAGTACTTC
clone_size: .; j_call: TRBJ1-4; v_call: TRBV5-4; d_call: .; cdr3_aa: CASSEGTNEKLFF; cdr3_nt: TGTGCCAGCAGTGAAGGGACTAATGAAAAACTGTTTTTT
clone_size: .; j_call: TRBJ2-7; v_call: TRBV2; d_call: .; cdr3_aa: CASREGGHLYEQYF; cdr3_nt: TGTGCCAGCAGGGAGGGGGGACACCTCTACGAGCAGTACTTC
clone_size: .; j_call: TRBJ1-4; v_call: TRBV29-1; d_call: .; cdr3_aa: CSVGIDGEKLFF; cdr3_nt: TGCAGCGTCGGGATTGATGGTGAAAAACTGTTTTTT
clone_size: .; j_call: TRBJ1-1; v_call: TRBV5-4; d_call: .; cdr3_aa: CASSLDLGAVEAFF; cdr3_nt: TGTGCCAGCAGCTTGGATCTGGGTGCGGTTGAAGCTTTCTTT
clone_size: .; j_call: TRBJ2-3; v_call: TRBV9; d_call: .; cdr3_aa: CASGEGGGTDTQYF; cdr3_nt: TGTGCCAGCGGAGAGGGCGGGGGCACAGATACGCAGTATTTT
clone_size: .; j_call: TRBJ1-4; v_call: TRBV3-1/TRBV3-2; d_call: .; cdr3_aa: CASSQSVTGEKLFF; cdr3_nt: TGTGCCAGCAGCCAGAGTGTGACGGGAGAAAAACTGTTTTTT
clone_size: once; j_call: TRBJ1-5; v_call: TRBV18; d_call: .; cdr3_aa: CASSPERGLSSPQHF; cdr3_nt: TGTGCCAGCTCACCAGAAAGGGGTCTCAGTTCGCCCCAGCATTTT
clone_size: .; j_call: TRBJ1-5; v_call: TRBV19; d_call: TRBD1; cdr3_aa: CASSIVQGAGSNQPQHF; cdr3_nt: TGTGCCAGTAGTATAGTTCAGGGGGCTGGAAGCAATCAGCCCCAGCATTTT
clone_size: .; j_call: TRBJ1-3; v_call: TRBV5-6; d_call: .; cdr3_aa: CASSMGGNTIYF; cdr3_nt: TGTGCCAGCAGCATGGGGGGGAACACCATATATTTT
clone_size: .; j_call: TRBJ2-1; v_call: TRBV5-4; d_call: .; cdr3_aa: CASSLDWANNEQFF; cdr3_nt: TGTGCCAGCAGCTTAGACTGGGCTAACAATGAGCAGTTCTTC
clone_size: .; j_call: TRBJ2-1; v_call: TRBV29-1; d_call: TRBD1; cdr3_aa: CSVKGAGGINEQFF; cdr3_nt: TGCAGCGTTAAGGGCGCAGGGGGCATAAATGAGCAGTTCTTC
clone_size: .; j_call: TRBJ2-2; v_call: TRBV7-9; d_call: .; cdr3_aa: CASSLNLNTGELFF; cdr3_nt: TGTGCCAGCAGCTTAAATCTGAACACCGGGGAGCTGTTTTTT
clone_size: .; j_call: TRBJ2-6; v_call: TRBV3-1/TRBV3-2; d_call: TRBD2; cdr3_aa: CASSRVGGGTTGANVLTF; cdr3_nt: TGTGCCAGCAGCCGCGTGGGCGGGGGGACAACTGGGGCCAACGTCCTGACTTTC
clone_size: few; j_call: TRBJ1-5; v_call: TRBV5-1; d_call: .; cdr3_aa: CASSLGASADQPQHF; cdr3_nt: TGCGCCAGCAGCTTGGGGGCCTCGGCGGATCAGCCCCAGCATTTT
clone_size: .; j_call: TRBJ1-5; v_call: TRBV19; d_call: .; cdr3_aa: CASSPGQTVFNQPQHF; cdr3_nt: TGTGCCAGTAGCCCTGGTCAAACCGTTTTCAATCAGCCCCAGCATTTT
clone_size: .; j_call: TRBJ2-2; v_call: TRBV5-1; d_call: TRBD1; cdr3_aa: CASTPGTANTGELFF; cdr3_nt: TGCGCCAGCACCCCCGGGACAGCGAACACCGGGGAGCTGTTTTTT
clone_size: .; j_call: TRBJ2-3; v_call: TRBV7-2; d_call: TRBD2; cdr3_aa: CASSSGGDTQYF; cdr3_nt: TGTGCCAGCAGCTCCGGGGGGGATACGCAGTATTTT
clone_size: .; j_call: TRBJ1-2; v_call: TRBV4-1; d_call: TRBD1; cdr3_aa: CASSPIQGANYGYTF; cdr3_nt: TGCGCCAGCAGCCCCATTCAGGGGGCTAACTATGGCTACACCTTC
clone_size: .; j_call: TRBJ2-5; v_call: TRBV5-1; d_call: TRBD1; cdr3_aa: CASNNPGQGGQTQYF; cdr3_nt: TGCGCCAGCAACAACCCGGGACAGGGGGGACAGACCCAGTACTTC
clone_size: .; j_call: TRBJ1-1; v_call: TRBV5-1; d_call: .; cdr3_aa: CASSLVRASTTEAFF; cdr3_nt: TGCGCCAGCAGCTTGGTGAGGGCCTCAACTACTGAAGCTTTCTTT
clone_size: .; j_call: TRBJ1-5; v_call: TRBV6-6; d_call: TRBD1; cdr3_aa: CASSPDRDPQPQHF; cdr3_nt: TGTGCCAGCAGCCCCGACAGGGATCCTCAGCCCCAGCATTTT
clone_size: .; j_call: TRBJ2-3; v_call: TRBV7-2; d_call: TRBD1; cdr3_aa: CASIHRDRGSHTQYF; cdr3_nt: TGTGCCAGCATCCACCGGGACAGGGGGTCCCATACGCAGTATTTT
clone_size: .; j_call: TRBJ1-1; v_call: TRBV5-4; d_call: TRBD1; cdr3_aa: CASYPTGATAEAFF; cdr3_nt: TGTGCCAGCTATCCCACAGGGGCGACCGCTGAAGCTTTCTTT
clone_size: .; j_call: TRBJ2-7; v_call: TRBV18; d_call: .; cdr3_aa: CASSPPSTPSYEQYF; cdr3_nt: TGTGCCAGCTCACCACCCTCGACACCTTCCTACGAGCAGTACTTC
clone_size: .; j_call: TRBJ1-1; v_call: TRBV19; d_call: .; cdr3_aa: CASSIDYSMNTEAFF; cdr3_nt: TGTGCCAGTAGTATAGATTACAGCATGAACACTGAAGCTTTCTTT
clone_size: .; j_call: TRBJ1-1; v_call: TRBV12-3/TRBV12-4; d_call: .; cdr3_aa: CASSLQELTEAFF; cdr3_nt: TGTGCCAGCAGTTTGCAGGAACTAACTGAAGCTTTCTTT
clone_size: .; j_call: TRBJ2-5; v_call: TRBV10-1; d_call: .; cdr3_aa: CASSESKAETGETQYF; cdr3_nt: TGCGCCAGCAGTGAGTCGAAAGCGGAGACCGGGGAGACCCAGTACTTC
clone_size: .; j_call: TRBJ1-1; v_call: TRBV6-1; d_call: TRBD1; cdr3_aa: CASSERQGIWDEAFF; cdr3_nt: TGTGCCAGCAGTGAGAGACAGGGGATATGGGATGAAGCTTTCTTT
clone_size: .; j_call: TRBJ2-1; v_call: TRBV5-4; d_call: .; cdr3_aa: CASSLVQIAGNEQFF; cdr3_nt: TGTGCCAGCAGCTTGGTCCAGATCGCGGGCAATGAGCAGTTCTTC
clone_size: few; j_call: TRBJ1-5; v_call: TRBV3-1/TRBV3-2; d_call: .; cdr3_aa: CASSQEGGSNQPQHF; cdr3_nt: TGTGCCAGCAGCCAAGAGGGGGGTAGCAATCAGCCCCAGCATTTT
clone_size: .; j_call: TRBJ2-7; v_call: TRBV6-2/TRBV6-3; d_call: TRBD2; cdr3_aa: CASSGGGDASYEQYF; cdr3_nt: TGTGCCAGCAGTGGCGGGGGGGATGCCTCCTACGAGCAGTACTTC
clone_size: .; j_call: TRBJ1-4; v_call: TRBV5-1; d_call: .; cdr3_aa: CASSNGRVVEKLFF; cdr3_nt: TGCGCCAGCAGCAACGGGCGGGTTGTTGAAAAACTGTTTTTT
clone_size: .; j_call: TRBJ2-7; v_call: TRBV11-2; d_call: TRBD1; cdr3_aa: CASSSWDRAHEQYF; cdr3_nt: TGTGCCAGCAGCTCGTGGGACAGGGCCCACGAGCAGTACTTC
clone_size: .; j_call: TRBJ2-2; v_call: TRBV5-1; d_call: .; cdr3_aa: CASSSRESGELFF; cdr3_nt: TGCGCCAGCAGCAGTAGGGAGAGTGGGGAGCTGTTTTTT
clone_size: .; j_call: TRBJ1-4; v_call: TRBV7-2; d_call: .; cdr3_aa: CASSLVGGQGEKLFF; cdr3_nt: TGTGCCAGCAGCTTAGTGGGGGGGCAGGGTGAAAAACTGTTTTTT
clone_size: .; j_call: TRBJ1-1; v_call: TRBV10-2; d_call: .; cdr3_aa: CASSEWTASLEAFF; cdr3_nt: TGCGCCAGCAGTGAATGGACAGCCTCTCTTGAAGCTTTCTTT
clone_size: .; j_call: TRBJ2-7; v_call: TRBV6-6; d_call: .; cdr3_aa: CASSPQELNEQYF; cdr3_nt: TGTGCCAGCAGTCCCCAGGAGCTCAACGAGCAGTACTTC
clone_size: .; j_call: TRBJ1-2; v_call: TRBV20-1; d_call: .; cdr3_aa: CSGGRDSGYTF; cdr3_nt: TGCAGTGGAGGCAGGGACTCCGGCTACACCTTC
clone_size: .; j_call: TRBJ1-5; v_call: TRBV2; d_call: TRBD1; cdr3_aa: CASSGGPGQRDLAGQPQHF; cdr3_nt: TGTGCCAGCAGTGGGGGGCCGGGACAGCGGGACCTGGCAGGTCAGCCCCAGCATTTT
clone_size: .; j_call: TRBJ2-5; v_call: TRBV9; d_call: .; cdr3_aa: CASSVRGGTGQETQYF; cdr3_nt: TGTGCCAGCAGCGTAAGGGGCGGGACCGGCCAAGAGACCCAGTACTTC
clone_size: .; j_call: TRBJ2-2; v_call: TRBV7-9; d_call: .; cdr3_aa: CASRSSGVNTGELFF; cdr3_nt: TGTGCCAGCAGATCTTCCGGTGTGAACACCGGGGAGCTGTTTTTT
clone_size: .; j_call: TRBJ1-1; v_call: TRBV6-2/TRBV6-3; d_call: .; cdr3_aa: CASSSIQITEAFF; cdr3_nt: TGTGCCAGCAGCTCGATACAGATCACTGAAGCTTTCTTT
clone_size: .; j_call: TRBJ2-3; v_call: TRBV25-1; d_call: TRBD2; cdr3_aa: CANGTSGCTDTQYF; cdr3_nt: TGTGCCAACGGGACTAGCGGGTGCACAGATACGCAGTATTTT
clone_size: .; j_call: TRBJ2-1; v_call: TRBV24-1; d_call: TRBD1; cdr3_aa: CATSRDRLYNEQFF; cdr3_nt: TGTGCCACTTCCCGGGACAGGCTCTACAATGAGCAGTTCTTC
clone_size: .; j_call: TRBJ2-2; v_call: TRBV19; d_call: .; cdr3_aa: CASSIQRSRRDTGELFF; cdr3_nt: TGTGCCAGTAGTATACAGAGGAGTAGGAGGGACACCGGGGAGCTGTTTTTT
clone_size: .; j_call: TRBJ2-7; v_call: TRBV5-1; d_call: .; cdr3_aa: CASSLAEVGPSYEQYF; cdr3_nt: TGCGCCAGCAGCTTGGCCGAGGTGGGGCCTAGCTACGAGCAGTACTTC
clone_size: .; j_call: TRBJ1-6; v_call: TRBV3-1/TRBV3-2; d_call: .; cdr3_aa: CASSQRNSANSPLHF; cdr3_nt: TGTGCCAGCAGCCAAAGAAACAGTGCCAATTCACCCCTCCACTTT
clone_size: .; j_call: TRBJ2-2; v_call: TRBV5-6; d_call: .; cdr3_aa: CASSSARISTGELFF; cdr3_nt: TGTGCCAGCAGCTCCGCAAGGATTTCCACCGGGGAGCTGTTTTTT
clone_size: .; j_call: TRBJ1-1; v_call: TRBV10-2; d_call: .; cdr3_aa: CASSAGKTEAFF; cdr3_nt: TGCGCCAGCAGTGCGGGTAAGACTGAAGCTTTCTTT
clone_size: .; j_call: TRBJ2-5; v_call: TRBV5-6; d_call: .; cdr3_aa: CASSLFGLQETQYF; cdr3_nt: TGTGCCAGCAGCTTGTTTGGACTCCAAGAGACCCAGTACTTC
clone_size: .; j_call: TRBJ2-5; v_call: TRBV11-2; d_call: .; cdr3_aa: CASSLGRVSQYF; cdr3_nt: TGTGCCAGCAGCTTAGGTCGGGTGTCCCAGTACTTC
clone_size: once; j_call: TRBJ1-1; v_call: TRBV15; d_call: .; cdr3_aa: CATSREGSRVNTEAFF; cdr3_nt: TGTGCCACCAGCAGAGAGGGCAGCCGGGTGAACACTGAAGCTTTCTTT
clone_size: .; j_call: TRBJ2-1; v_call: TRBV27; d_call: .; cdr3_aa: CASSPWTSNNEQFF; cdr3_nt: TGTGCCAGCAGTCCATGGACCTCCAACAATGAGCAGTTCTTC
clone_size: .; j_call: TRBJ1-1; v_call: TRBV3-1/TRBV3-2; d_call: .; cdr3_aa: CASSKIDREMNTEAFF; cdr3_nt: TGTGCCAGCAGTAAGATAGACAGAGAGATGAACACTGAAGCTTTCTTT